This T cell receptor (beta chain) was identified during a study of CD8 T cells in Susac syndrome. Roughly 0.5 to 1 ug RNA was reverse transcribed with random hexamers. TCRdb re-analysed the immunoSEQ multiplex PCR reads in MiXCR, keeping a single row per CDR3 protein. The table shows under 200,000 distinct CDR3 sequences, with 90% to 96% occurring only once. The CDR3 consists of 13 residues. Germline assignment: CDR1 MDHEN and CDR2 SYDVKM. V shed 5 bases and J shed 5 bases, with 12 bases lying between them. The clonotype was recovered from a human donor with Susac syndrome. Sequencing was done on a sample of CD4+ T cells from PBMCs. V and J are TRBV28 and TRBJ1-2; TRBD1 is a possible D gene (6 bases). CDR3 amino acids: CASSPAGEYGYTF. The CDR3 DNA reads TGTGCCAGCAGTCCGGCAGGGGAATATGGCTACACCTTC.